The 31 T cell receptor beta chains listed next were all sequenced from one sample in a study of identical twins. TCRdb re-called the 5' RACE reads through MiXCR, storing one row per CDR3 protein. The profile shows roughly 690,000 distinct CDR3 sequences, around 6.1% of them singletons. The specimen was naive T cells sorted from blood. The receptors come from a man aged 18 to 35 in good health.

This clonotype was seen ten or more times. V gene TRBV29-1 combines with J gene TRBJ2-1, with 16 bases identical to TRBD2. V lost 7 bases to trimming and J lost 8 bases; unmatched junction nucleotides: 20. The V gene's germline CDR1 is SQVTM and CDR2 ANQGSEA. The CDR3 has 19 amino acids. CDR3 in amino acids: CSGETGTSGRAVNRDEQFF. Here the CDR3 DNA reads TGCAGCGGAGAGACCGGGACTAGCGGGAGGGCTGTTAATCGCGATGAGCAGTTCTTC.

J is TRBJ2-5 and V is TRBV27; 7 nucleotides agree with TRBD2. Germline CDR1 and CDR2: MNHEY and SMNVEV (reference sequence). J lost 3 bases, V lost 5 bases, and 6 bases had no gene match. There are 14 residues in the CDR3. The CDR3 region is CASSPGGGEETQYF. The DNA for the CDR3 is TGTGCCAGCAGTCCCGGCGGGGGAGAAGAGACCCAGTACTTC.

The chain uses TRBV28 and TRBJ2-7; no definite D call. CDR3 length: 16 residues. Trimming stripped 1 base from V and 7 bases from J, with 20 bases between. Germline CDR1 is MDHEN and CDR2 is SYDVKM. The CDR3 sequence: CASSLSLNPPPLEQYF. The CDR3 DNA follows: TGTGCCAGCAGTTTATCTTTAAATCCACCGCCTCTGGAGCAGTACTTC.

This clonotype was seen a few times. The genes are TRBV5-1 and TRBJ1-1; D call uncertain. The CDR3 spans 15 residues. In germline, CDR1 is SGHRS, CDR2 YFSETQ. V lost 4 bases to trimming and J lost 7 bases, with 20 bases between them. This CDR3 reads CASSRGQTQPLEAFF. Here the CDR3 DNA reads TGCGCCAGCAGCCGAGGGCAGACCCAGCCCCTTGAAGCTTTCTTT.

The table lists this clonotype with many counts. The CDR3 spells CASKGTGELFF. CDR3 coding DNA: TGTGCCAGCAAGGGGACCGGGGAGCTGTTTTTT. The rearrangement uses TRBV7-9 and TRBJ2-2, with D possibly being TRBD1 (5 bases). The CDR3 is 11 amino acids. Germline CDR1 SEHNR, CDR2 FQNEAQ (reference sequence). V was trimmed by 7 bases and J by 5 bases, leaving 5 bases between them.

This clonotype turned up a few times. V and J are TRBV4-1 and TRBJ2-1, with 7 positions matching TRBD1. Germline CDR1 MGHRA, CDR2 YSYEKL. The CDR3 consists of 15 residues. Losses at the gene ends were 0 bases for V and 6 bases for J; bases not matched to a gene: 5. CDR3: CASSQERQGLNEQFF. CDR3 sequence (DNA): TGCGCCAGCAGCCAAGAAAGACAGGGCCTCAATGAGCAGTTCTTC.

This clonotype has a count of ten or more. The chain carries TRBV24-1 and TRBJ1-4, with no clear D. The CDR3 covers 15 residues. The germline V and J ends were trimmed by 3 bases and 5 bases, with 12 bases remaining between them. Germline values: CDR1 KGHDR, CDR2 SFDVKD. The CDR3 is CATSDTREQNEKLFF. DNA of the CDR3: TGTGCCACCAGTGATACCAGAGAACAGAATGAAAAACTGTTTTTT.

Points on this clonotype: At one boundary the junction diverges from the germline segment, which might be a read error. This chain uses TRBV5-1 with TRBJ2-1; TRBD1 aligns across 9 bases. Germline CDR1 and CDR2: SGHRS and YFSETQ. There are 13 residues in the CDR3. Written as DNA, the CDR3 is TGCGCCAGCAGCTTGGTAGGACAGGGGCACGGAATCTTC. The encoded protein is CASSLVGQGHGIF.

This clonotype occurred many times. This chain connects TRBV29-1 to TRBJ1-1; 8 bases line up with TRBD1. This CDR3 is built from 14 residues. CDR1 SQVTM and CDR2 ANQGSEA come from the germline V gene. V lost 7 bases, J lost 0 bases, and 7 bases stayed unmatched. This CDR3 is CSAKQGGLNTEAFF. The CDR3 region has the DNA TGCAGCGCGAAACAGGGGGGATTGAACACTGAAGCTTTCTTT.

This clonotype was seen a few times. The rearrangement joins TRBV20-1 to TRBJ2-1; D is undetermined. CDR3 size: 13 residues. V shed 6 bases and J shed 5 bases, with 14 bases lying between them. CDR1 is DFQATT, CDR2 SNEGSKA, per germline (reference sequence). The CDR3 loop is CSATLSTNNEQFF. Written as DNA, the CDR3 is TGCAGTGCAACCCTTAGCACCAACAATGAGCAGTTCTTC.

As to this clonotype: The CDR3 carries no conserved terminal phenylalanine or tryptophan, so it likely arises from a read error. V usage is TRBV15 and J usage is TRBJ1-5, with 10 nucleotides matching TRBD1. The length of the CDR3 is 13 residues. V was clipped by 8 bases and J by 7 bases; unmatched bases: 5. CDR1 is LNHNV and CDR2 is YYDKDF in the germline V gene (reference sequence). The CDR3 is CATATGGGQPQHS. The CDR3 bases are TGTGCCACCGCGACAGGGGGCGGACAGCCCCAGCATTCT.

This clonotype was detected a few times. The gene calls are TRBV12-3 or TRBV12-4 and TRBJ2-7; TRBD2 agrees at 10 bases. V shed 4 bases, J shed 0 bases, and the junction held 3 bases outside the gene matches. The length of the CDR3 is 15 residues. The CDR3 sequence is CASSSSSGSSYEQYV. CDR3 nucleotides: TGTGCCAGCAGTTCCTCTAGCGGGAGCTCCTACGAGCAGTACGTC.

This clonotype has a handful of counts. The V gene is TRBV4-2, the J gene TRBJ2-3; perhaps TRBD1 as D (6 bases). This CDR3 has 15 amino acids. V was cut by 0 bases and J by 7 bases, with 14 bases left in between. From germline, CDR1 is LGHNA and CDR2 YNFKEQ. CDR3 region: CASSQDRGIPNTQYF. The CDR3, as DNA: TGTGCCAGCAGCCAAGATAGGGGGATCCCGAATACGCAGTATTTT.

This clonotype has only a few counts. The CDR3 spells CAISESSEGLAGVPNYNEQFF. The CDR3 bases are TGTGCCATCAGTGAGTCGTCCGAAGGACTAGCGGGAGTCCCCAACTACAATGAGCAGTTCTTC. V and J are TRBV10-3 and TRBJ2-1; 13 nucleotides line up with TRBD2. CDR3 length: 21 residues. With 0 bases clipped from V and 3 bases from J, the junction kept 14 bases outside the gene matches. Looked up from germline, CDR1 is ENHRY and CDR2 is SYGVKD.

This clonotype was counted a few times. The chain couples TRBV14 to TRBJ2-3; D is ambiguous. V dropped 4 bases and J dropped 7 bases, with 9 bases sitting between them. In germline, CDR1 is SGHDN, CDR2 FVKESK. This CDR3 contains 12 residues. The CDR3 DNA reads TGTGCCAGCAGCCTGTTGGGTAATACGCAGTATTTT. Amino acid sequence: CASSLLGNTQYF. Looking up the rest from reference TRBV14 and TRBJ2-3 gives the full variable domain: EAGVTQFPSHSVIEKGQTVTLRCDPISGHDNLYWYRRVMGKEIKFLLHFVKESKQDESGMPNNRFLAERTGGTYSTLKVQPAELEDSGVYFCASSLLGNTQYFGPGTRLTVL.

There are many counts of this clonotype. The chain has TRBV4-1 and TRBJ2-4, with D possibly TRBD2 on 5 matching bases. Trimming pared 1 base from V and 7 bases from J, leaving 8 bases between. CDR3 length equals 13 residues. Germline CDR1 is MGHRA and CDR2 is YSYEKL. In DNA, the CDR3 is TGCGCCAGCAGCCAAGGGCCGGGGAACATTCAGTACTTC. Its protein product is CASSQGPGNIQYF.

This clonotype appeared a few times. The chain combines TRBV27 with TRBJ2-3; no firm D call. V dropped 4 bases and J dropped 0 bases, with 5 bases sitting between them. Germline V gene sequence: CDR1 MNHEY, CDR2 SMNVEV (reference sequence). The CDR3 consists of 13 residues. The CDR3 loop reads CASSSMSTDTQYF. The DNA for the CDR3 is TGTGCCAGCAGTTCAATGAGCACAGATACGCAGTATTTT.

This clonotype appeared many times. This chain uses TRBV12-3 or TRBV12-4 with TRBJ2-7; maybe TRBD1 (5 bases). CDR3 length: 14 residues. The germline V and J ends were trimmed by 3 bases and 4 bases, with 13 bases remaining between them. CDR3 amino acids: CASSFQGFFYEQYF. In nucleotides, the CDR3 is TGTGCCAGCAGTTTTCAGGGTTTTTTTTACGAGCAGTACTTC.

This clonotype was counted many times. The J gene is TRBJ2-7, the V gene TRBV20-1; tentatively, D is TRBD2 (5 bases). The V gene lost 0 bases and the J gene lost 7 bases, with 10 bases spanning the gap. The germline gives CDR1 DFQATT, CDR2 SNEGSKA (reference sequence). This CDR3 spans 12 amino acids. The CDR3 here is CSARDRPGEQYV. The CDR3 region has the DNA TGCAGTGCTAGAGATCGACCGGGGGAGCAGTACGTC.

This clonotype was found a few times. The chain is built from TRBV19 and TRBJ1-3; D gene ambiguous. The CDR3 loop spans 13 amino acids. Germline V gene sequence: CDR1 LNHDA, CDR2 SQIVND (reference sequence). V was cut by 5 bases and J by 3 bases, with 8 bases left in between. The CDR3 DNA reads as TGTGCCAGTAGTTCCACACATGGAAACACCATATATTTT. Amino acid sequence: CASSSTHGNTIYF.

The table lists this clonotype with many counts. CDR3 in DNA: TGTGCCAGCAGTCGAGAGCGCGGCGAGCAGTACTTC. Translated, it gives CASSRERGEQYF. The rearrangement uses TRBV6-5 and TRBJ2-7, with D uncertain. The CDR3 length is 12 residues. Germline lookup yields CDR1 MNHEY and CDR2 SVGAGI. Deletions cut 5 bases from V and 6 bases from J, with 11 bases between.

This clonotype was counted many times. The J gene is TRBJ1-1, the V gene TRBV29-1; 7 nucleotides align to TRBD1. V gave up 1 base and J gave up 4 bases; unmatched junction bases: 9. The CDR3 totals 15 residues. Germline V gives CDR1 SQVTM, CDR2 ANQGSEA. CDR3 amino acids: CSVEAAGGKGTEAFF. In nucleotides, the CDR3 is TGCAGCGTTGAAGCGGCAGGGGGGAAGGGCACTGAAGCTTTCTTT.

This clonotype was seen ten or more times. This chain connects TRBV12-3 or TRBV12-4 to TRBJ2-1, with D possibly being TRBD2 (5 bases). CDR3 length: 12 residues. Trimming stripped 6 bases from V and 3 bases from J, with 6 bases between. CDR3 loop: CASRGDYNEQFF. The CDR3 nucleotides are TGTGCCAGCAGGGGAGACTACAATGAGCAGTTCTTC.

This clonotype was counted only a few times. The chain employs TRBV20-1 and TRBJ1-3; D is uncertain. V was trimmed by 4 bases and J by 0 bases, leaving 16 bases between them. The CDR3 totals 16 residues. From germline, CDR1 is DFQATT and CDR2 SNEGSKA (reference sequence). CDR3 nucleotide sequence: TGCAGTGCTATCCCTCGTGGAGGGCACTCTGGAAACACCATATATTTT. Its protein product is CSAIPRGGHSGNTIYF.

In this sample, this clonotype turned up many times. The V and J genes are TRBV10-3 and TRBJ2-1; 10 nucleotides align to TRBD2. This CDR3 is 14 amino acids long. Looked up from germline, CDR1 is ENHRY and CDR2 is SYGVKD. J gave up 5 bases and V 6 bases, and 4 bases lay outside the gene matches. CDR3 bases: TGTGCCATCAGAGAAGGACTAGCGGACAATGAGCAGTTCTTC. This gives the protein CAIREGLADNEQFF.

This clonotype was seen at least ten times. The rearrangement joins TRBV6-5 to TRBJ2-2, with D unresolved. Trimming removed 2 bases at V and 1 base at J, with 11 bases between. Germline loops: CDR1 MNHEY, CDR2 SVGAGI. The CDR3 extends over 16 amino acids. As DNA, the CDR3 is TGTGCCAGCAGTTACGGTGTAGCCTGGAACACCGGGGAGCTGTTTTTT. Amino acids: CASSYGVAWNTGELFF.

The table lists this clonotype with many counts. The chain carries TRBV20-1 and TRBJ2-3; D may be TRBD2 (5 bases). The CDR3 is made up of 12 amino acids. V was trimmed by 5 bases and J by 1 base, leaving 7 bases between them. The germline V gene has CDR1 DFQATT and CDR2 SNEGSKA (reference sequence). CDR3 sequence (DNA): TGCAGTGCTGTGAGGGGCACAGATACGCAGTATTTT. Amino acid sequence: CSAVRGTDTQYF.

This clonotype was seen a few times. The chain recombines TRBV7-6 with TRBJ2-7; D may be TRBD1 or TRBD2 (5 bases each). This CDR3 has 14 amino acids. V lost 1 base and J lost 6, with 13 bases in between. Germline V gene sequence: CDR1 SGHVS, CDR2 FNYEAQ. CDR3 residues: CASSLEPLGPEQYF. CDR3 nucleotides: TGTGCCAGCAGCTTAGAACCACTGGGACCCGAGCAGTACTTC.

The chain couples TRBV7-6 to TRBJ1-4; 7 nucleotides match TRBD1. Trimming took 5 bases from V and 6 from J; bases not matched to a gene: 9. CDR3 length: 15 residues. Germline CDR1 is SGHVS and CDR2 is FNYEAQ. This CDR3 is CASSPQTGTHEKLFF. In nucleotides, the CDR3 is TGTGCCAGCAGCCCCCAGACAGGGACGCATGAAAAACTGTTTTTT. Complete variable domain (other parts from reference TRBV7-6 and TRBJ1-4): GAGVSQSPRYKVTKRGQDVALRCDPISGHVSLYWYRQALGQGPEFLTYFNYEAQQDKSGLPNDRFSAERPEGSISTLTIQRTEQRDSAMYRCASSPQTGTHEKLFFGSGTQLSVL.

The CDR3 region has the DNA TGTGCCAGCAGTTCATCTACTCGGTTTTGGCAGACCCAGTACTTC. This encodes CASSSSTRFWQTQYF. The gene calls are TRBV28 and TRBJ2-5, with no clear D. The CDR3 sequence is 15 residues long. The germline V gene encodes CDR1 MDHEN and CDR2 SYDVKM. The V end was cut by 4 bases, the J end by 6 bases, with 18 bases between.

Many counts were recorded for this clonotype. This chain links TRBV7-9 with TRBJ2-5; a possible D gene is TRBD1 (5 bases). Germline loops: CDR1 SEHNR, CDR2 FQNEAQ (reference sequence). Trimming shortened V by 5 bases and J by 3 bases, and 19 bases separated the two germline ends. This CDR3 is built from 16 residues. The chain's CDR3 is CASSRVLDSVKETQYF. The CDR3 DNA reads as TGTGCCAGCAGCCGCGTTCTCGACAGTGTTAAAGAGACCCAGTACTTC.